This T cell receptor (beta chain) was captured in a study of Tregs in tolerant kidney transplant recipients. Whole-study findings and limits: Findings come from small patient numbers and require larger validation. Expanding Tregs on activated donor B cells appeared to best identify donor-specific TCRbeta clones. Biological reproducibility was not directly addressed in this study.

Unstimulated regulatory T cells (CD4+CD25+CD127-), CD4+CD25- non-regulatory cells, CD4 and CD8 cells were FACS-sorted from thawed PBMCs. A remark on this clone: Antigen specificity is unknown. An end of the junction does not agree with germline; a read error may underlie this.

The CDR3 totals 14 residues. Germline CDR1 and CDR2: SGHNT and YYREEE (reference sequence). Sequencing used immunoSEQ multiplex PCR; TCRdb keeps in-frame clones, though not all of them. The data show some 55,000 clones, about 83% seen once. Sequencing was performed on CD4+ T cells from blood. This TCR came from a human donor in good health. The chain couples TRBV5-4 to TRBJ1-5; D might be TRBD1 (6 bases). The CDR3 nucleotides are TGCGCCAGCAGCCAAGCGGCAGGGGAGCAGCCCCAGCATTTT. Protein: CASSQAAGEQPQHF.